Listed below are T cell receptor beta chains from one sample, sequenced in a study of cytomegalovirus exposure and HLA in healthy donors. Clones were sequenced by immunoSEQ multiplex PCR, and TCRdb holds only the in-frame ones, with some missing. This table holds a few hundred thousand clones, 82% found once. Sequencing was carried out using PBMCs. The receptors shown here come from a woman in her thirties or forties in good health and CMV-seronegative. The CDR3 runs from the conserved cysteine through the conserved F or W. The order of the fields is D gene, clone size, J gene, V gene, CDR3 DNA, CDR3 protein. The D gene is left open where the match is weak. Size values are once, few and many counts, or a class for expanded clones, and some rows have none.

TRBD1 | NA | TRBJ2-7 | TRBV30 | TGTGCCTGGAGTCGACAGGGGGAGGAGTACTTC | CAWSRQGEEYF
TRBD1 | NA | TRBJ1-4 | TRBV15 | TGTGCCACCAGCAGCCGGACAGGAGGGGATGAAAAACTGTTTTTT | CATSSRTGGDEKLFF
TRBD2 | NA | TRBJ2-1 | TRBV6-1 | TGTGCCAGCAGGAGCGGGGGGGCCGCTGAGCAGTTCTTC | CASRSGGAAEQFF
NA | NA | TRBJ1-2 | TRBV18 | TGTGCCAGCTCACCACCGTCCAGGGATCCCTTATATGGCTACACCTTC | CASSPPSRDPLYGYTF
TRBD1 | NA | TRBJ1-1 | TRBV5-4 | TGTGCCAGCCAGGGACAGACGAACACTGAAGCTTTCTTT | CASQGQTNTEAFF
NA | NA | TRBJ2-5 | TRBV11-2 | TGTGCCAGCAGCCCCAATCTTCCGGGTGGGACCCAGTACTTC | CASSPNLPGGTQYF
NA | once | TRBJ2-7 | TRBV6-1 | TGTGCCAGCAGCCACACAGGGTACGAGCAGTACTTC | CASSHTGYEQYF
NA | NA | TRBJ2-1 | TRBV10-3 | TGTGCCATCAGTGAGTCGAAGTCCGGGGAGCAGTTCTTC | CAISESKSGEQFF
NA | NA | TRBJ2-1 | TRBV2 | TGTGCCAGCGGCGACTTACTACCGGGACTTGCAGTCTTC | CASGDLLPGLAVF
NA | NA | TRBJ2-7 | TRBV9 | TGTGCCAGCAGCCCCAAGAGTCACGGGGGCGAGCAGTACTTC | CASSPKSHGGEQYF
NA | NA | TRBJ1-3 | TRBV19 | TGTGCCAGTGAAAGTTTAGGCCGGGACACCATATATTTT | CASESLGRDTIYF
TRBD1 | NA | TRBJ2-3 | TRBV19 | TGTGCCAGTAGTATCCTAGACAGGGGAAGGTTGGGCACAGATACGCAGTATTTT | CASSILDRGRLGTDTQYF
TRBD2 | once | TRBJ2-5 | TRBV6-1 | TGTGCCAGCAGTTTGGCTAGCGGGGGCCAAGAGACCCAGTACTTC | CASSLASGGQETQYF
NA | NA | TRBJ2-7 | TRBV9 | TGTGCCAGCAGCGTAGGCGTACAGGGCGACGACGAGCAGTACTTC | CASSVGVQGDDEQYF
NA | NA | TRBJ1-1 | TRBV7-9 | TGTGCCAGCAGCTTACTGGGGCAGAGTGAAGCTTTCTTT | CASSLLGQSEAFF